Listed here are 14 T cell receptor beta chains from one sample, sequenced in a study of blood T cell repertoires in COVID-19. The method was immunoSEQ multiplex PCR; TCRdb's version includes in-frame clones alone and lacks a portion of them. The sample yields over 250,000 clones, about nine tenths seen once. Sequenced material: peripheral blood. The receptors shown here come from a woman aged 50 to 60 with COVID-19, enrolled during active disease.

The V gene is TRBV7-2, the J gene TRBJ1-2; 10 bases match TRBD1. The CDR3 is 16 residues long. V lost 0 bases to trimming and J lost 7 bases; unmatched junction nucleotides: 8. Per germline, CDR1 SGHTA and CDR2 FQGNSA. This CDR3 reads CASSLAGQGSFGGYTF. CDR3 DNA sequence: TGTGCCAGCAGCTTAGCGGGACAGGGGTCGTTCGGTGGCTACACCTTC.

The chain couples TRBV7-9 to TRBJ1-3; 8 bases are shared with TRBD1. The V and J ends lost 2 bases and 4 bases, in that order; junction bases with no gene match: 4. CDR3 length: 15 residues. CDR1 and CDR2 from the germline V gene are SEHNR and FQNEAQ (reference sequence). This chain's CDR3 is CASSLTRTGGNTIYF. The CDR3 DNA is TGTGCCAGCAGCTTAACGCGGACAGGGGGAAACACCATATATTTT.

The chain recombines TRBV27 with TRBJ1-2; 8 nucleotides match TRBD1. The CDR3 length is 16 residues. The germline V gene encodes CDR1 MNHEY and CDR2 SMNVEV (reference sequence). The ends lost 3 bases at V and 4 bases at J; junction bases unmatched: 10. The CDR3 DNA reads TGTGCCAGCAGTTTTTGGGGGTCGGGACAGGTCTATGGCTACACCTTC. Protein sequence: CASSFWGSGQVYGYTF.

This chain uses TRBV19 with TRBJ1-2, with 9 nucleotides matching TRBD1. J lost 7 bases, V lost 7 bases, and 7 bases had no gene match. The CDR3 is 13 residues long. The V gene's germline CDR1 is LNHDA and CDR2 SQIVND (reference sequence). The CDR3 nucleotides read TGTGCCAGTACCAAGGGACAGGGCGGTGGCTACACCTTC. Its translation: CASTKGQGGGYTF.

The CDR3, as DNA: TGTGCCAGCGGTGGGGACAGGGGAACTGAAGCTTTCTTT. Translated: CASGGDRGTEAFF. V and J are TRBV4-2 and TRBJ1-1; TRBD1 aligns across 10 bases. V trimming: 8 bases; J trimming: 5 bases; junction bases outside the gene matches: 5. Germline V gives CDR1 LGHNA, CDR2 YNFKEQ. The CDR3 has 13 amino acids.

This chain connects TRBV30 to TRBJ1-5; unclear D gene. V was clipped by 2 bases and J by 4 bases, with 9 bases between them. Germline assignment: CDR1 GTSNPN and CDR2 SVGIG (reference sequence). The CDR3 covers 13 residues. CDR3 nucleotides: TGTGCCTGGAGTCCCCGACATAATCAGCCCCAGCATTTT. This encodes CAWSPRHNQPQHF.

In its sample, this clone was seen once. The chain recombines TRBV2 with TRBJ2-1, with D tentatively TRBD1 (5 bases). This CDR3 region has 13 residues. V lost 10 bases and J 1 base, leaving 11 bases between the germline ends. Germline lookup yields CDR1 SNHLY and CDR2 FYNNEI. The CDR3 nucleotides read TGTGCCACCCAGGGTAGGTCCTACAATGAGCAGTTCTTC. Its protein is CATQGRSYNEQFF. The full variable domain, rest sourced from reference TRBV2 and TRBJ2-1, is EPEVTQTPSHQVTQMGQEVILRCVPISNHLYFYWYRQILGQKVEFLVSFYNNEISEKSEIFDDQFSVERPDGSNFTLKIRSTKLEDSAMYFCATQGRSYNEQFFGPGTRLTVL.

The chain employs TRBV6-1 and TRBJ2-1; 11 positions agree with TRBD2. The CDR3 runs to 16 residues. CDR1 and CDR2 (germline): MNHNS, SASEGT. Germline trimming cut 3 bases from V and 4 bases from J; bases unmatched to any gene: 5. The CDR3 reads CASSEPGLADYNEQFF. In nucleotides, the CDR3 is TGTGCCAGCAGTGAGCCGGGACTAGCGGATTACAATGAGCAGTTCTTC.

The J gene is TRBJ2-1, the V gene TRBV7-2, with 9 bases lining up with TRBD2. With 5 bases clipped from V and 8 bases from J, the junction kept 13 bases outside the gene matches. This CDR3 contains 16 residues. From germline, CDR1 is SGHTA and CDR2 FQGNSA. DNA of the CDR3: TGTGCCAGCAGCCTTGGCGGGGGCGGGAGGGCCTATGAGCAGTTCTTC. As protein: CASSLGGGGRAYEQFF.

Worth noting for this clone: The same CDR3 also results from other DNA sequences found in this sample. CDR3 residues: CASSLRTGSSYNSPLHF. Written as DNA, the CDR3 is TGTGCCAGCAGCCTACGGACAGGGAGCTCCTATAATTCACCCCTCCACTTT. The J gene is TRBJ1-6, the V gene TRBV7-2, with TRBD1 matching 8 bases. CDR1 is SGHTA and CDR2 is FQGNSA in the germline V gene. V lost 5 bases and J lost 0; bases outside the gene matches: 6. The CDR3 totals 17 residues.

This clone has just a few counts. This chain connects TRBV4-3 to TRBJ2-2, with TRBD2 matching over 10 bases. The ends lost 0 bases at V and 6 bases at J; junction bases unmatched: 7. CDR3 size: 17 residues. Germline lookup yields CDR1 LGHNA and CDR2 YSLEER. CDR3 protein: CASSQDGAGGPPGELFF. CDR3 in DNA: TGCGCCAGCAGCCAAGATGGAGCGGGAGGGCCCCCCGGGGAGCTGTTTTTT.

This chain connects TRBV27 to TRBJ2-7; no clear D. Germline CDR1 and CDR2: MNHEY and SMNVEV (reference sequence). With 0 bases removed from V and 6 bases from J, the gap between germline ends came to 15 bases. The CDR3 is made up of 15 amino acids. For the CDR3, the DNA is TGTGCCAGCAGTTTATCGTCTGGCCGCATCTCCGAGCAGTACTTC. This encodes CASSLSSGRISEQYF.

The chain joins TRBV4-2 to TRBJ2-1; D uncertain. The CDR3 is made up of 14 amino acids. Looked up from germline, CDR1 is LGHNA and CDR2 is YNFKEQ. V was clipped by 1 base and J by 6 bases, with 10 bases between them. The CDR3: CASSQVNSLNEQFF. CDR3 bases: TGTGCCAGCAGCCAAGTTAACAGCCTCAATGAGCAGTTCTTC.

This clone was detected only once. The J gene is TRBJ1-2, the V gene TRBV29-1; 9 bases agree with TRBD1. Germline V lookup: CDR1 SQVTM, CDR2 ANQGSEA. The CDR3 contains 14 residues. Germline trimming cut 3 bases from V and 4 bases from J; bases unmatched to any gene: 6. CDR3 protein: CSVEGTGIIYGYTF. The CDR3, as DNA: TGCAGCGTTGAGGGGACAGGGATTATCTATGGCTACACCTTC.